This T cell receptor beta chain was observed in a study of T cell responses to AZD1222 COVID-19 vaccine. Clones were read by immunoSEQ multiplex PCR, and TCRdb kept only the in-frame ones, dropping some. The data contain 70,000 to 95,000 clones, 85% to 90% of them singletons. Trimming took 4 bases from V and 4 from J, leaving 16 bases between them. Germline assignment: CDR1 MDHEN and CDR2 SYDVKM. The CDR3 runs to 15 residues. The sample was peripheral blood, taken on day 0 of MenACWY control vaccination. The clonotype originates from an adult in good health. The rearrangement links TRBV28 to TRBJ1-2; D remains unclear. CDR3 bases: TGTGCCAGCAGTTACCCTAGAACGTTGGGCTATGGCTACACCTTC. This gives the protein CASSYPRTLGYGYTF.